Below are 5 T cell receptor beta chains sequenced from a single sample in a study of blood T cell repertoires in COVID-19. Here immunoSEQ multiplex PCR was the method, and the copy in TCRdb shows in-frame clones only, minus some. The sample has over 60,000 clones, 82% seen once. Sequenced sample: peripheral blood. Receptors originate from a human donor in a cohort sampled during active COVID-19.

The J gene is TRBJ2-4, the V gene TRBV5-4, with D maybe TRBD1 (5 bases). The V end was cut by 0 bases, the J end by 2 bases, with 9 bases between. Germline V gene data show CDR1 as SGHNT and CDR2 as YYREEE (reference sequence). The CDR3 has 15 amino acids. The CDR3 here is CASSLVAGTKNIQYF. The CDR3 nucleotides read TGTGCCAGCAGCTTGGTTGCAGGGACCAAAAACATTCAGTACTTC.

The J gene is TRBJ2-7, the V gene TRBV6-5, with TRBD1 matching over 8 bases. The CDR3 consists of 15 residues. The trim removed 9 bases at V and 0 bases at J, leaving 10 bases unmatched. Germline-derived CDR1 and CDR2 are MNHEY and SVGAGI. The CDR3 DNA is TGTGCCAGTGTTATCCGGGACAGGTCCTCCTACGAGCAGTACTTC. This codes for CASVIRDRSSYEQYF.

The genes are TRBV7-9 and TRBJ2-7; maybe TRBD1 (6 bases). CDR1 and CDR2 (germline): SEHNR, FQNEAQ (reference sequence). The CDR3 contains 13 residues. The germline V and J ends were trimmed by 9 bases and 3 bases, with 15 bases remaining between them. The CDR3, as DNA: TGTGCCAGTCAAAATTTAGGGGGCTACGAGCAGTACTTC. Its translation: CASQNLGGYEQYF. Variable domain in full (rest from reference TRBV7-9 and TRBJ2-7): DTGVSQNPRHKITKRGQNVTFRCDPISEHNRLYWYRQTLGQGPEFLTYFQNEAQLEKSRLLSDRFSAERPKGSFSTLEIQRTEQGDSAMYLCASQNLGGYEQYFGPGTRLTVT.

The chain recombines TRBV18 with TRBJ2-3, with D possibly TRBD1 on 5 matching bases. The V and J ends lost 6 bases and 5 bases respectively, with 12 bases between them. CDR1 is KGHSH and CDR2 is LQKENI in the germline V gene. The CDR3 covers 13 residues. In DNA, the CDR3 is TGTGCCAGCTCCTTAGACAGTAAAGATACGCAGTATTTT. Translated, it gives CASSLDSKDTQYF.

J is TRBJ1-2 and V is TRBV19; TRBD1 might be the D (6 bases). The CDR3 totals 14 residues. The V end lost 3 bases, the J end lost 3 bases, and 11 bases lay between the germline ends. Germline CDR1 and CDR2: LNHDA and SQIVND (reference sequence). The CDR3 loop is CASSMLGGDYGYTF. The CDR3 nucleotides are TGTGCCAGTAGTATGTTAGGGGGTGACTATGGCTACACCTTC.